This is a list of T cell receptor beta chains from one sample in a study of a mutant IDH1 vaccine in newly diagnosed glioma. Using immunoSEQ multiplex PCR, the repertoire was profiled, and TCRdb retains in-frame clones only, with some absent. The repertoire holds some 48,000 clones, with roughly 78% as singletons. These TCRs' antigens remain unknown. The input for sequencing was PBMCs, taken from a glioma patient whose treatment included an IDH1 peptide vaccine. These receptors came from a woman aged 40-49 years with glioma. CDR3s include the opening cysteine and the closing phenylalanine or tryptophan. The D gene is left open where the match is weak. Only some rows state a clone size, as once, few, many or a class for expanded clones.

>TRBJ1-1|-|-|TRBV19
CASSLGGGYTEAFF
TGTGCCAGTAGTTTGGGCGGCGGGTACACTGAAGCTTTCTTT
>TRBJ1-5|TRBD1|few|TRBV19
CASSIDGTEHQPQHF
TGTGCCAGTAGTATTGACGGGACAGAGCATCAGCCCCAGCATTTT
>TRBJ2-7|TRBD2|-|TRBV29-1
CSVLLLAGASYEQYF
TGCAGCGTCCTTTTACTAGCGGGGGCTTCCTACGAGCAGTACTTC
>TRBJ1-1|-|-|TRBV28
CASKTTNRGAFF
TGTGCCAGCAAAACCACGAACCGCGGAGCTTTCTTT
>TRBJ1-1|-|-|TRBV7-2
CASSPPQGLGTEAFF
TGTGCCAGCAGCCCCCCCCAGGGGTTGGGCACTGAAGCTTTCTTT
>TRBJ2-7|TRBD1|-|TRBV2
CASSDPGQPSTEQYF
TGTGCCAGCAGTGACCCGGGACAGCCTTCGACTGAGCAGTACTTC
>TRBJ1-2|TRBD1|-|TRBV5-8
CASSLVLQGYNYGYTF
TGTGCCAGCAGCTTGGTTTTACAGGGGTATAACTATGGCTACACCTTC
>TRBJ1-2|TRBD1|-|TRBV7-9
CASSLEGQGYGYTF
TGTGCCAGCAGCTTAGAAGGACAGGGGTATGGCTACACCTTC
>TRBJ1-2|-|-|TRBV20-1
CSAGGGYGYTF
TGCAGTGCTGGGGGGGGTTATGGCTACACCTTC
>TRBJ2-7|TRBD2|-|TRBV2
CASNPSGGLSSYEQYF
TGTGCCAGCAACCCTAGCGGGGGCCTGAGCTCCTACGAGCAGTACTTC
>TRBJ1-3|-|-|TRBV7-6
CASSLAGVGRNTIYF
TGTGCCAGCAGCTTAGCGGGGGTGGGACGAAACACCATATATTTT
>TRBJ2-7|-|-|TRBV15
CATSRSPFGTYEQYF
TGTGCCACCAGCAGATCTCCCTTTGGAACCTACGAGCAGTACTTC
>TRBJ1-5|-|-|TRBV16
CASSPFTGRSNQPQHF
TGTGCCAGCAGCCCCTTTACGGGTCGGAGCAATCAGCCCCAGCATTTT
>TRBJ2-5|-|-|TRBV7-6
CASSLGGTDQETQYF
TGTGCCAGCAGCTTAGGAGGGACTGACCAAGAGACCCAGTACTTC